These 25 T cell receptor beta chains originate from one sample sequenced in a study of T cells in Graves' hyperthyroidism and ophthalmopathy. The CDR3 regions of TCR beta were amplified from RNA transcripts. In the first-round RT-PCR of the TCR CDR3, the HTBI primer set was used. One entry per CDR3 protein, called by TCRdb with MiXCR from the multiplex PCR reads. The repertoire has around 260,000 distinct CDR3 sequences, around 25% of them found once; the top ten carry approximately 25%. The sequencing sample was made of blood. Source of these receptors: a man in his forties or fifties with Graves' hyperthyroidism that later progressed to Graves' ophthalmopathy.

This clonotype was recorded many times. This sequence joins TRBV19 and TRBJ1-2; a weak D match, TRBD1 (6 bases). The V gene lost 1 base and the J gene lost 6 bases, with 12 bases spanning the gap. Germline loops: CDR1 LNHDA, CDR2 SQIVND (reference sequence). The CDR3 totals 14 residues. The CDR3 here is CASSIAGAGNGYTF. CDR3 nucleotide sequence: TGTGCCAGTAGTATAGCAGGGGCGGGGAATGGCTACACCTTC.

The V and J genes are TRBV18 and TRBJ2-7; D uncertain. In germline, CDR1 is KGHSH, CDR2 LQKENI. V lost 4 bases to trimming and J lost 7 bases, with 14 bases between them. The CDR3 is 13 residues long. Written as DNA, the CDR3 is TGTGCCAGCTCACGCTCCCCCGGACGAGAGCAGTACTTC. This encodes CASSRSPGREQYF.

This clonotype was seen repeatedly, ten times or more. The chain joins TRBV29-1 to TRBJ2-2; 8 bases align to TRBD2. Germline V CDR1 and CDR2: SQVTM, ANQGSEA. CDR3 length: 13 amino acids. V shed 7 bases and J 3 bases; nucleotides not matched to a gene: 4. The CDR3 coding sequence is TGCAGCGCGGGACTAGTCGACACCGGGGAGCTGTTTTTT. Its translation: CSAGLVDTGELFF.

V usage is TRBV12-3 or TRBV12-4 and J usage is TRBJ1-2, with 7 bases matching TRBD1. The CDR3 contains 14 residues. V was pared by 4 bases and J by 0 bases, with 2 bases of the junction left unmatched. The CDR3 nucleotides are TGTGCCAGCAGTTGGCAGGGGGCTAACTATGGCTACACCTTC. Translated, it gives CASSWQGANYGYTF.

This clonotype was recorded many times. The chain joins TRBV20-1 to TRBJ1-2; maybe TRBD1 (6 bases). Germline CDR1 reads DFQATT; CDR2 reads SNEGSKA (reference sequence). V lost 1 base to trimming and J lost 2 bases, with 11 bases between them. The CDR3 spans 14 residues. The CDR3 reads CSARGTGSNYGYTF. DNA of the CDR3: TGCAGTGCTAGAGGAACAGGGTCCAACTATGGCTACACCTTC.

This clonotype was seen more than once but under ten times. The genes are TRBV6-1 and TRBJ1-1, with no clear D. Germline CDR1 reads MNHNS; CDR2 reads SASEGT. V was clipped by 7 bases and J by 0 bases, with 12 bases between them. The CDR3 is 14 amino acids. For the CDR3, the DNA is TGTGCCAGCAACGAGCCTGAACTGAACACTGAAGCTTTCTTT. It yields the protein CASNEPELNTEAFF.

This clonotype showed up many times. The chain joins TRBV28 to TRBJ2-7; 10 nucleotides line up with TRBD2. The CDR3 contains 14 residues. CDR1 is MDHEN, CDR2 SYDVKM, per germline. J gave up 3 bases and V 3 bases, and 2 bases lay outside the gene matches. The CDR3 loop reads CASSFSSGSYEQYF. The CDR3 DNA reads TGTGCCAGCAGTTTTTCTAGCGGGAGCTACGAGCAGTACTTC.

This clonotype was counted at least ten times. The chain is built from TRBV20-1 and TRBJ2-5; no definite D call. The length of the CDR3 is 12 residues. V lost 1 base to trimming and J lost 5 bases, with 8 bases between them. Germline V gives CDR1 DFQATT, CDR2 SNEGSKA (reference sequence). The DNA of the CDR3 is TGCAGTGCTAGAGTAAGACTGGAGACCCAGTACTTC. Protein: CSARVRLETQYF.

This rearrangement joins TRBV6-5 to TRBJ1-5, with no clear D. CDR1 is MNHEY and CDR2 is SVGAGI in the germline V gene. Between the trimmed V and J ends, which lost 8 bases and 0 bases, there was a span of 8 bases. The CDR3 covers 13 residues. The CDR3 reads CASVGSSNQPQHF. CDR3 sequence (DNA): TGTGCCAGCGTTGGGTCTAGCAATCAGCCCCAGCATTTT.

In its sample, this clonotype was seen many times. The chain couples TRBV12-5 to TRBJ1-1; no clear D. This CDR3 has 11 amino acids. Germline V gives CDR1 LGHNT, CDR2 FRNRAP. V shed 7 bases and J shed 1 base, with 4 bases lying between them. The CDR3 DNA follows: TGTGCTAGTGCCCAGAACACTGAAGCTTTCTTT. Its protein product is CASAQNTEAFF.

The V call is TRBV6-1, the J call TRBJ2-7, with D possibly TRBD2 on 5 matching bases. V lost 7 bases to trimming and J lost 4 bases, with 14 bases between them. The CDR3 is 13 amino acids. Germline V gene data show CDR1 as MNHNS and CDR2 as SASEGT. CDR3 in amino acids: CASTPRGLYEQYF. In DNA, the CDR3 is TGTGCCAGCACCCCCAGAGGACTTTACGAGCAGTACTTC.

The rearrangement links TRBV28 to TRBJ2-7; D is unresolved. The CDR3 has 12 residues. The V end lost 10 bases, the J end lost 2 bases, and 12 bases lay between the germline ends. Germline-derived CDR1 and CDR2 are MDHEN and SYDVKM. This CDR3 is CATTTATYEQYF. The CDR3 DNA follows: TGTGCCACCACGACGGCTACCTACGAGCAGTACTTC.

This clonotype has at least ten counts. The rearrangement links TRBV5-1 to TRBJ1-1; no reliable D call. V was trimmed by 5 bases and J by 2 bases, leaving 13 bases between them. This CDR3 has 14 amino acids. Germline-derived CDR1 and CDR2 are SGHRS and YFSETQ. CDR3: CASRKSGFNTEAFF. CDR3 nucleotide sequence: TGCGCCAGCAGAAAGTCTGGATTCAACACTGAAGCTTTCTTT.

This clonotype was counted at least ten times. V gene TRBV2 combines with J gene TRBJ2-7, with D hard to call. V gave up 4 bases and J gave up 5 bases, with 12 bases separating them. Per germline, CDR1 SNHLY and CDR2 FYNNEI. The CDR3 is made up of 13 amino acids. CDR3 residues: CASSASIRDEQYF. The CDR3 coding sequence is TGTGCCAGCAGTGCATCTATCCGGGACGAGCAGTACTTC. The full variable domain, its missing parts supplied by reference TRBV2 and TRBJ2-7, is EPEVTQTPSHQVTQMGQEVILRCVPISNHLYFYWYRQILGQKVEFLVSFYNNEISEKSEIFDDQFSVERPDGSNFTLKIRSTKLEDSAMYFCASSASIRDEQYFGPGTRLTVT.

This clonotype was counted ten times or more. The V call is TRBV11-1, the J call TRBJ2-3; 8 bases fit TRBD2. CDR3 length equals 16 residues. After removal of 5 bases from V and 10 bases from J, the junction contained 17 bases not matched to a gene. Germline CDR1 reads SGHAT; CDR2 reads FQDESV (reference sequence). This CDR3 reads CASSPRLSSGLGSQYF. CDR3 DNA sequence: TGTGCCAGCAGCCCCCGGTTATCTAGCGGGCTGGGATCGCAGTATTTT.

This clonotype was observed many times. The chain couples TRBV20-1 to TRBJ2-7, with TRBD2 identical over 10 bases. Unmatched junction bases numbered 3, after V lost 3 bases and J lost 1 base. Germline values: CDR1 DFQATT, CDR2 SNEGSKA (reference sequence). The CDR3 covers 14 residues. The CDR3 loop reads CSASPSGRSYEQYF. DNA of the CDR3: TGCAGTGCTAGTCCTAGCGGGAGATCCTACGAGCAGTACTTC.

There are many counts of this clonotype. The chain uses TRBV6-4 and TRBJ1-2, with D hard to call. Trimming took 2 bases from V and 6 from J, leaving 7 bases between them. CDR3 length: 12 amino acids. Germline V gives CDR1 MRHNA, CDR2 SNTAGT. CDR3 coding DNA: TGTGCCAGCAGTGACCCCGGGGATGGCTACACCTTC. Translating it yields CASSDPGDGYTF.

V gene TRBV6-1 combines with J gene TRBJ1-1; 9 bases match TRBD1. The CDR3 contains 14 residues. V lost 5 bases and J lost 3; bases outside the gene matches: 4. Germline CDR1 is MNHNS and CDR2 is SASEGT. CDR3 in amino acids: CASSRTGAHTEAFF. The DNA of the CDR3 is TGTGCCAGCAGTAGGACAGGGGCGCACACTGAAGCTTTCTTT.

There are many counts of this clonotype. The chain couples TRBV20-1 to TRBJ2-5, with D uncertain. This CDR3 region has 17 residues. Germline assignment: CDR1 DFQATT and CDR2 SNEGSKA (reference sequence). The V end lost 0 bases, the J end lost 2 bases, and 19 bases lay between the germline ends. The DNA for the CDR3 is TGCAGTGCTAGAGATATTCTGTCCGGTCGAAATCAAGAGACCCAGTACTTC. The encoded protein is CSARDILSGRNQETQYF.

This clonotype has at least ten counts. The chain has TRBV7-9 and TRBJ1-1, with 9 bases that match TRBD1. The germline V gene encodes CDR1 SEHNR and CDR2 FQNEAQ (reference sequence). The V gene end was trimmed by 4 bases and the J gene end by 3 bases; junction bases not matched to a gene: 12. There are 17 residues in the CDR3. Here the CDR3 reads CASSSRRTGVGDTEAFF. The DNA of the CDR3 is TGTGCCAGCAGCTCAAGACGGACAGGGGTCGGGGACACTGAAGCTTTCTTT. The full variable domain, completed using reference TRBV7-9 and TRBJ1-1, is DTGVSQNPRHKITKRGQNVTFRCDPISEHNRLYWYRQTLGQGPEFLTYFQNEAQLEKSRLLSDRFSAERPKGSFSTLEIQRTEQGDSAMYLCASSSRRTGVGDTEAFFGQGTRLTVV.

This clonotype was counted only a few times. CDR3 residues: CASSSPGNTEAFF. As DNA, the CDR3 is TGTGCCAGCAGTTCTCCGGGAAACACTGAAGCTTTCTTT. This chain joins TRBV11-2 and TRBJ1-1; no clear D. Germline assignment: CDR1 SGHAT and CDR2 FQNNGV. There are 13 residues in the CDR3. Trimming removed 6 bases at V and 2 bases at J, with 10 bases between.

Ten or more counts support this clonotype. CDR3 residues: CASSPRTSGSETQYF. For the CDR3, the DNA is TGTGCCAGCAGTCCTAGGACTAGCGGGAGTGAGACCCAGTACTTC. The gene calls are TRBV12-3 or TRBV12-4 and TRBJ2-5; 13 bases align to TRBD2. After removal of 5 bases from V and 5 bases from J, the junction contained 5 bases not matched to a gene. CDR3 size: 15 residues.

This clonotype was counted at least ten times. For the CDR3, the DNA is TGCGCCAGCATCGCTTACGAGCAGTACTTC. Amino acid sequence: CASIAYEQYF. The J gene is TRBJ2-7, the V gene TRBV5-1, with D hard to call. The CDR3 extends over 10 amino acids. Trimming took off 6 bases at V and 4 bases at J, with 5 bases between the two ends. CDR1 and CDR2 (germline): SGHRS, YFSETQ.

This clonotype occurred many times. The rearrangement links TRBV28 to TRBJ1-1; 7 bases fit TRBD1. This CDR3 spans 17 amino acids. Germline V CDR1 and CDR2: MDHEN, SYDVKM. The junction had 11 bases not matched to a gene; V was cut back by 3 bases and J by 1 base. Written as DNA, the CDR3 is TGTGCCAGCAGTTTGAACAAATCGGGACAGCGGAACACTGAAGCTTTCTTT. Encoded protein: CASSLNKSGQRNTEAFF.

This clonotype was seen repeatedly, ten times or more. The chain employs TRBV5-1 and TRBJ1-2, with 9 bases that match TRBD1. The germline V gene encodes CDR1 SGHRS and CDR2 YFSETQ. After removal of 4 bases from V and 8 bases from J, the junction contained 12 bases not matched to a gene. The CDR3 length is 15 residues. In DNA form, the CDR3 reads TGCGCCAGCAGCCCTCGGCCCGGGACAGGGATGGGCTACACCTTC. Protein: CASSPRPGTGMGYTF.